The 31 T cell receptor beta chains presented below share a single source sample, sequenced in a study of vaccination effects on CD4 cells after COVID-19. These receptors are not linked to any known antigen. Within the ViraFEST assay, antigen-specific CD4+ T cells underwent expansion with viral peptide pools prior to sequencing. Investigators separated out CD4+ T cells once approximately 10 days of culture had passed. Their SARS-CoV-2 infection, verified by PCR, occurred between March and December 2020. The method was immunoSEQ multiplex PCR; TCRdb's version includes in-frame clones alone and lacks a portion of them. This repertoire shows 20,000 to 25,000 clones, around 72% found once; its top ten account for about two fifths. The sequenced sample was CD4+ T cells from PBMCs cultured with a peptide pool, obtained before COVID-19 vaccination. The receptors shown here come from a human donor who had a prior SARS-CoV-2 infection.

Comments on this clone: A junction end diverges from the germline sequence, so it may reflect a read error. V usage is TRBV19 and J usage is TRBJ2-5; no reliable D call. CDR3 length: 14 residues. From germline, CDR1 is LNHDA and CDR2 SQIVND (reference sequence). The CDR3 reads CASSAAGPQQTQYF. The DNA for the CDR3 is TGTGCCAGTAGTGCGGCAGGTCCCCAACAGACCCAGTACTTC.

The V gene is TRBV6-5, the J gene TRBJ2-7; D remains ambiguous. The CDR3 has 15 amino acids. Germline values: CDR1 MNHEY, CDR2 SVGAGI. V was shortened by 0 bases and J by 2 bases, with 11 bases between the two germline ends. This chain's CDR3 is CASSYSAWQPYEQYF. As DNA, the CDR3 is TGTGCCAGCAGTTACTCAGCTTGGCAGCCCTACGAGCAGTACTTC.

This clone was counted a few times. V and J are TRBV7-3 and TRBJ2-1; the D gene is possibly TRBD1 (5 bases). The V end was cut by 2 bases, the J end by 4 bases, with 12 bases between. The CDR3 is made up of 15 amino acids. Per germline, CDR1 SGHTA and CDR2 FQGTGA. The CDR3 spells CASSLGLGQYNEQFF. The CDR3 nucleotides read TGTGCCAGCAGCTTAGGCTTAGGACAATACAATGAGCAGTTCTTC.

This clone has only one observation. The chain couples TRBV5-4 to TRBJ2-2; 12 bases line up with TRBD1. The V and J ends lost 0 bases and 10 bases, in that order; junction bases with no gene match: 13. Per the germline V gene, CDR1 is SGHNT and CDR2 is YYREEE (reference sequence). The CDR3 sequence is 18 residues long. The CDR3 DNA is TGTGCCAGCAGCTTGGGGGGGACCGGGACAGGGGGCGCGGAGGAGCTGTTTTTT. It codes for CASSLGGTGTGGAEELFF.

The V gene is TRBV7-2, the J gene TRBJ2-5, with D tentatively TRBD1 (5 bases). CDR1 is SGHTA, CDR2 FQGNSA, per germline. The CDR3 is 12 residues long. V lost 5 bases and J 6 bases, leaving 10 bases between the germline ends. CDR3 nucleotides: TGTGCCAGCAGCGCTCAGGGAAAGACCCAGTACTTC. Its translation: CASSAQGKTQYF.

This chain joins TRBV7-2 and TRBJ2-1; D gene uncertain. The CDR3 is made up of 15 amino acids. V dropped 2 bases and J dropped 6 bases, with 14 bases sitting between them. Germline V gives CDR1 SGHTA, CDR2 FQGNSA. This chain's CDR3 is CASSLSPLVVNEQFF. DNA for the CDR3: TGTGCCAGCAGCTTATCCCCCCTGGTCGTCAATGAGCAGTTCTTC.

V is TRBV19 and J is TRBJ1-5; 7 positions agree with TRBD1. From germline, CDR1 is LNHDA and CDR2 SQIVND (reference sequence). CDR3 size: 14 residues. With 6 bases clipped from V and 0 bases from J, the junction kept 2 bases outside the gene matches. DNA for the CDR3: TGTGCCAGTAGGAGACAGGGTAGCAATCAGCCCCAGCATTTT. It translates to CASRRQGSNQPQHF.

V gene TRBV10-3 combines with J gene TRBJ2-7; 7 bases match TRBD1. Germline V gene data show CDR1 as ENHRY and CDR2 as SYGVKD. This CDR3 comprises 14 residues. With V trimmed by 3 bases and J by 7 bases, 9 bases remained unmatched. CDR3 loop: CAISDDRVTREQYF. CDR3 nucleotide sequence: TGTGCCATCAGTGATGACAGGGTAACGCGAGAGCAGTACTTC.

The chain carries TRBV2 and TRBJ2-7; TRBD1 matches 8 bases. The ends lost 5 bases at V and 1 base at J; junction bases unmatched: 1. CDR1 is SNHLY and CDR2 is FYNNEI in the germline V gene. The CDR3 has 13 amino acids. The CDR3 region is CASSRDRSYEQYF. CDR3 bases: TGTGCCAGCAGTCGGGACAGGTCCTACGAGCAGTACTTC.

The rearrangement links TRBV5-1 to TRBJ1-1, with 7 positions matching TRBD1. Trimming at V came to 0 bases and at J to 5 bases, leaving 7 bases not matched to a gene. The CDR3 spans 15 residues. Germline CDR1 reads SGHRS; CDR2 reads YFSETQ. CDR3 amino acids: CASSLDQGGGTEAFF. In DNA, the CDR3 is TGCGCCAGCAGCTTGGATCAGGGGGGAGGTACTGAAGCTTTCTTT. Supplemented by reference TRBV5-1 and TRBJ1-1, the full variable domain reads KAGVTQTPRYLIKTRGQQVTLSCSPISGHRSVSWYQQTPGQGLQFLFEYFSETQRNKGNFPGRFSGRQFSNSRSEMNVSTLELGDSALYLCASSLDQGGGTEAFFGQGTRLTVV.

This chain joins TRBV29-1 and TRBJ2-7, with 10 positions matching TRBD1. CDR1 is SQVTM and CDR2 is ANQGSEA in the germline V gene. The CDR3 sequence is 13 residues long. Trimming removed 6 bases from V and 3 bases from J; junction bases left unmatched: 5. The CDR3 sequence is CSVNRDRGYEQYF. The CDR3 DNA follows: TGCAGCGTAAACCGGGACAGGGGCTACGAGCAGTACTTC.

The CDR3 region is CASSQDIPEPRKLFF. The CDR3 DNA follows: TGTGCCAGCAGCCAAGACATTCCGGAGCCGCGAAAACTGTTTTTT. This chain connects TRBV4-2 to TRBJ1-4; D remains unclear. CDR1 is LGHNA and CDR2 is YNFKEQ in the germline V gene. Trimming cost V 0 bases and J 10 bases, with 15 bases left between them. The length of the CDR3 is 15 residues.

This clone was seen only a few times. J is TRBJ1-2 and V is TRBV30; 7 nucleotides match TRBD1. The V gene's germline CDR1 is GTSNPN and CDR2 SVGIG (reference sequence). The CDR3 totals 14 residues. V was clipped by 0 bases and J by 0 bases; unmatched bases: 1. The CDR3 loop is CAWSVGQANYGYTF. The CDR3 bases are TGTGCCTGGAGTGTAGGACAGGCTAACTATGGCTACACCTTC.

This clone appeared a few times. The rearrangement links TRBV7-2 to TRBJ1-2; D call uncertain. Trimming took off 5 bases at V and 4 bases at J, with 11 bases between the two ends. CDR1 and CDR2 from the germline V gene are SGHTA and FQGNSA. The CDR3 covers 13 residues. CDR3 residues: CASSRGFSYGYTF. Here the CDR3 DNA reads TGTGCCAGCAGCCGGGGATTCTCCTATGGCTACACCTTC.

CDR3 region: CASSYFPATSNIQYF. In DNA form, the CDR3 reads TGTGCCAGCAGTTACTTCCCAGCGACCTCAAACATTCAGTACTTC. The chain recombines TRBV6-5 with TRBJ2-4, with D hard to call. Germline V CDR1 and CDR2: MNHEY, SVGAGI. This CDR3 is 15 amino acids long. V lost 1 base to trimming and J lost 6 bases, with 13 bases between them.

This CDR3 reads CASSFGLSYEQYF. CDR3 sequence (DNA): TGTGCCAGCAGCTTCGGCCTATCCTACGAGCAGTACTTC. The V and J genes are TRBV11-2 and TRBJ2-7; D is ambiguous. The CDR3 contains 13 residues. Deletions cut 3 bases from V and 1 base from J, with 7 bases between. The germline gives CDR1 SGHAT, CDR2 FQNNGV.

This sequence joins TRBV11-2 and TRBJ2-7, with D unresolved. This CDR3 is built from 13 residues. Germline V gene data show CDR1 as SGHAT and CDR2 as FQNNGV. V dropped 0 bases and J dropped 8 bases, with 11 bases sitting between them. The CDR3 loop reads CASSLEHSYKQYF. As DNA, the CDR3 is TGTGCCAGCAGCTTAGAACACTCATATAAGCAGTACTTC. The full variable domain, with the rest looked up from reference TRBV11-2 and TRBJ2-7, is EAGVAQSPRYKIIEKRQSVAFWCNPISGHATLYWYQQILGQGPKLLIQFQNNGVVDDSQLPKDRFSAERLKGVDSTLKIQPAKLEDSAVYLCASSLEHSYKQYFGPGTRLTVT.

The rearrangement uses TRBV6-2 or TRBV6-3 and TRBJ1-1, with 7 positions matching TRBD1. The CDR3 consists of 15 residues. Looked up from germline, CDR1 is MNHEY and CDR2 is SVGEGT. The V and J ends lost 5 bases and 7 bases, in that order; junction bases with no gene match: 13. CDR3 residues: CASSRTPTGDFEAFF. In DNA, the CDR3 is TGTGCCAGCAGTCGCACTCCCACAGGGGACTTTGAAGCTTTCTTT.

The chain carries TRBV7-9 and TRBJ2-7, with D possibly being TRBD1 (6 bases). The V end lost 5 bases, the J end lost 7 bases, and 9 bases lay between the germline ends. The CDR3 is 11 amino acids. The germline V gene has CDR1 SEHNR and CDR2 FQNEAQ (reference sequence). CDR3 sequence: CASSKGGEQYF. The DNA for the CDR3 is TGTGCCAGCAGCAAAGGGGGAGAGCAGTACTTC.

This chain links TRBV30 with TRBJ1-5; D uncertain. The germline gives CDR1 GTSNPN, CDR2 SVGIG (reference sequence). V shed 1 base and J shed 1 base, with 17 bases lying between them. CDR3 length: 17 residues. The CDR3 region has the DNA TGTGCCTGGAGTGCTAGGACCGGGAGTGGCAGCAATCAGCCCCAGCATTTT. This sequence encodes CAWSARTGSGSNQPQHF.

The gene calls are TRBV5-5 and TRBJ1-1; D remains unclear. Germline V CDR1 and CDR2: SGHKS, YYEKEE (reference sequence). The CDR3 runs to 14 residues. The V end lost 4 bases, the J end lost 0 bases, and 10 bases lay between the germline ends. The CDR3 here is CASSSNGMNTEAFF. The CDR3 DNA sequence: TGTGCCAGCAGCAGTAACGGGATGAACACTGAAGCTTTCTTT.

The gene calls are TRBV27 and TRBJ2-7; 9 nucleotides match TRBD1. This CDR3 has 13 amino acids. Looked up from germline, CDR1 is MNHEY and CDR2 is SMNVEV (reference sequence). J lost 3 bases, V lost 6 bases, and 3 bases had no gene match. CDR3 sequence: CASRRQGVYEQYF. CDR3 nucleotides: TGTGCCAGCAGGCGACAGGGGGTCTACGAGCAGTACTTC.

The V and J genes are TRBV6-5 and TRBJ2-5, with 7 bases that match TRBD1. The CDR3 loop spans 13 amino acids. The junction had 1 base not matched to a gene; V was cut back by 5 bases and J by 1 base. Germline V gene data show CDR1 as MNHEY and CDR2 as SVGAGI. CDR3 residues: CASSRQGQETQYF. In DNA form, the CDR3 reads TGTGCCAGCAGTCGACAGGGCCAAGAGACCCAGTACTTC.

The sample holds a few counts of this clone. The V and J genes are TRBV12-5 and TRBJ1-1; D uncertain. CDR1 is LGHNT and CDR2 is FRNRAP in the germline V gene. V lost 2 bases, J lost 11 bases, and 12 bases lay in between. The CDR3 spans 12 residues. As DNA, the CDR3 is TGTGCTAGTGGTTTGTTCGGTTTGGGGGCTTTCTTT. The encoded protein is CASGLFGLGAFF.

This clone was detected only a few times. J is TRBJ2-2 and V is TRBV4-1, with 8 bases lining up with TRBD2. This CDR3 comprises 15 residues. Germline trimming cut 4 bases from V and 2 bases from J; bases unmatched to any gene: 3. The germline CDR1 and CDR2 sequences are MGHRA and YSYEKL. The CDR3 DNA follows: TGCGCCAGCAGCCTAAGCGGGGGAAACACCGGGGAGCTGTTTTTT. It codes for CASSLSGGNTGELFF.

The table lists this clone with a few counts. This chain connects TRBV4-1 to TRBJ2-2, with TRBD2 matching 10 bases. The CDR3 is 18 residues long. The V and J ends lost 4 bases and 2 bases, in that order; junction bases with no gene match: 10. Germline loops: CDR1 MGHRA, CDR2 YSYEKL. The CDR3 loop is CASSPGPLAGVNTGELFF. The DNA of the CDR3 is TGCGCCAGCAGCCCGGGCCCCCTAGCGGGGGTCAACACCGGGGAGCTGTTTTTT.

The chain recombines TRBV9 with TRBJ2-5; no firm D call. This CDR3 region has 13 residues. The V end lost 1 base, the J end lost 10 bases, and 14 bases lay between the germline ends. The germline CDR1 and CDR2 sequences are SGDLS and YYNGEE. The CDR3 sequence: CASSVSQRGDQYF. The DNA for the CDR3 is TGTGCCAGCAGCGTAAGTCAGCGCGGAGACCAGTACTTC.

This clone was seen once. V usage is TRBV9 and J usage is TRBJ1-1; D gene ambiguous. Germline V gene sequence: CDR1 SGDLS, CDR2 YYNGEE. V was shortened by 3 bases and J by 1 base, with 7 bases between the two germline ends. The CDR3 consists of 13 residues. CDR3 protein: CASSGERNTEAFF. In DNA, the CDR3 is TGTGCCAGCAGCGGGGAAAGGAACACTGAAGCTTTCTTT.

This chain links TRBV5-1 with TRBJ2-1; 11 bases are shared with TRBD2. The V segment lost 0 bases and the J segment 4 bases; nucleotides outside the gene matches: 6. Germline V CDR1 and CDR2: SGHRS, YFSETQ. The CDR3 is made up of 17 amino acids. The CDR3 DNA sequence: TGCGCCAGCAGCTTGGCGGCGCTAGCGGGGGGATACAATGAGCAGTTCTTC. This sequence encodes CASSLAALAGGYNEQFF.

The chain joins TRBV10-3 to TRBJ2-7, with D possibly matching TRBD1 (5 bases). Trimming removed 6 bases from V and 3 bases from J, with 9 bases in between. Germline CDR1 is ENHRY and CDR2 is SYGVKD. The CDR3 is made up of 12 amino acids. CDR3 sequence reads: CAISRVFYEQYF. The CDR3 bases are TGTGCCATCAGCAGGGTTTTCTACGAGCAGTACTTC.

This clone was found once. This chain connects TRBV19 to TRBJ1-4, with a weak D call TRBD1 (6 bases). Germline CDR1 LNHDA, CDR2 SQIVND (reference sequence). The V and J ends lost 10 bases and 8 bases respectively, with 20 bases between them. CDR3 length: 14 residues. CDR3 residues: CATKRSAGEEKLFF. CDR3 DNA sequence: TGTGCCACTAAGCGGTCGGCAGGGGAGGAAAAACTGTTTTTT.